Each of the 13 T cell receptor beta chains below was sequenced from the same sample in a study of T cells in Graves' hyperthyroidism and ophthalmopathy. Amplified regions were TCR beta CDR3 sequences from RNA transcripts. The HTBI primer set drove a first-round RT-PCR of the TCR CDR3. TCRdb ran MiXCR on the multiplex PCR reads and lists one entry per CDR3 protein. The table includes approximately 600,000 distinct CDR3 sequences, approximately 15% detected once. Sequencing was carried out using blood. These receptors were obtained from a woman aged 18 to 35 with Graves' ophthalmopathy.

At least ten counts were recorded for this clonotype. This rearrangement joins TRBV6-1 to TRBJ2-7; 8 bases match TRBD1. The germline V gene encodes CDR1 MNHNS and CDR2 SASEGT. V trimming: 8 bases; J trimming: 2 bases; junction bases outside the gene matches: 8. The CDR3 has 14 amino acids. The CDR3 protein is CASRVTTGAYEQYF. The CDR3 coding sequence is TGTGCCAGCCGTGTTACGACAGGGGCCTACGAGCAGTACTTC.

This clonotype was seen at least ten times. The gene calls are TRBV11-2 and TRBJ1-1, with TRBD1 as a possible D gene (6 bases). From germline, CDR1 is SGHAT and CDR2 FQNNGV. Trimming left V 5 bases short and J 3 bases short, with 16 bases between. This CDR3 has 15 residues. CDR3 bases: TGTGCCAGCAGCACGGGGACAAGGAGGGACACTGAAGCTTTCTTT. It codes for CASSTGTRRDTEAFF.

The rearrangement uses TRBV28 and TRBJ2-7, with 12 bases matching TRBD1. CDR1 and CDR2 from the germline V gene are MDHEN and SYDVKM. CDR3 length: 13 residues. J was trimmed by 4 bases and V by 8 bases; bases with no gene match: 3. The CDR3 protein is CASLGQGAYEQYF. CDR3 in DNA: TGTGCCAGCCTGGGACAGGGGGCGTACGAGCAGTACTTC.

This clonotype was counted many times. V usage is TRBV11-3 and J usage is TRBJ1-4; 7 bases fit TRBD1. V dropped 5 bases and J dropped 0; count of bases not matched to a gene: 9. The CDR3 totals 17 residues. The germline gives CDR1 SGHNT, CDR2 YENEEA. The CDR3 bases are TGTGCCAGCAGCGTGGGGACAGTCAACCCAACTAATGAAAAACTGTTTTTT. This codes for CASSVGTVNPTNEKLFF.

The sample holds a few counts of this clonotype. DNA for the CDR3: TGTGCCAGCAGCCATCATTTGGGGGCCTCCTCCTACGAGCAGTACTTC. Amino acids: CASSHHLGASSYEQYF. The chain uses TRBV14 and TRBJ2-7, with a tentative D call TRBD1 (6 bases). Germline V gene sequence: CDR1 SGHDN, CDR2 FVKESK. This CDR3 contains 16 residues. V dropped 3 bases and J dropped 0 bases, with 15 bases sitting between them.

At least ten counts were recorded for this clonotype. This chain links TRBV2 with TRBJ2-1, with 9 bases fitting TRBD1. The V and J ends lost 9 bases and 2 bases, in that order; junction bases with no gene match: 5. Germline CDR1 reads SNHLY; CDR2 reads FYNNEI. The CDR3 covers 14 residues. The chain's CDR3 is CASRDRDAYNEQFF. CDR3 coding DNA: TGTGCCAGTCGGGACAGGGATGCCTACAATGAGCAGTTCTTC.

At least ten counts were recorded for this clonotype. The chain is built from TRBV27 and TRBJ1-1, with TRBD1 matching over 7 bases. CDR1 is MNHEY, CDR2 SMNVEV, per germline (reference sequence). There are 13 residues in the CDR3. Unmatched junction bases numbered 8, after V lost 5 bases and J lost 8 bases. The CDR3 DNA follows: TGTGCCAGCAGTGGTAGACAGGGCGGGGAAGCTTTCTTT. This translates into CASSGRQGGEAFF.

In its sample, this clonotype was seen many times. This chain joins TRBV30 and TRBJ1-1; TRBD1 aligns across 7 bases. Per the germline V gene, CDR1 is GTSNPN and CDR2 is SVGIG (reference sequence). This CDR3 spans 13 amino acids. Unmatched junction bases numbered 11, after V lost 2 bases and J lost 11 bases. The CDR3 DNA is TGTGCCTGGAGTTCGACAGGGACGCTCATTGCTTTCTTT. Translating it yields CAWSSTGTLIAFF.

This clonotype was counted at least ten times. This chain links TRBV6-1 with TRBJ2-5; maybe TRBD2 (6 bases). Germline V gene sequence: CDR1 MNHNS, CDR2 SASEGT. This CDR3 comprises 14 residues. V shed 5 bases and J shed 4 bases, with 14 bases lying between them. This chain's CDR3 is CASSRRLVRETQYF. CDR3 DNA sequence: TGTGCCAGCAGTCGACGACTAGTACGAGAGACCCAGTACTTC.

V and J are TRBV4-1 and TRBJ2-4; weak D call: TRBD2 (5 bases). CDR1 and CDR2 from the germline V gene are MGHRA and YSYEKL. Trimming removed 3 bases from V and 8 bases from J, with 14 bases in between. The CDR3 length is 14 residues. The CDR3 loop is CASSQGVLLDIQYF. The CDR3 DNA sequence: TGCGCCAGCAGCCAGGGAGTGCTACTAGACATTCAGTACTTC.

This clonotype showed up just a few times. CDR3 sequence reads: CASSEAALGEQYF. DNA of the CDR3: TGCGCCAGCAGTGAGGCAGCCCTGGGCGAGCAGTACTTC. The chain is built from TRBV4-3 and TRBJ2-7; D remains ambiguous. Germline V CDR1 and CDR2: LGHNA, YSLEER. V was clipped by 6 bases and J by 6 bases, with 15 bases between them. CDR3 size: 13 residues.

This clonotype has at least ten counts. The chain carries TRBV27 and TRBJ2-7, with no clear D. V was trimmed by 0 bases and J by 7 bases, leaving 13 bases between them. Germline V gene sequence: CDR1 MNHEY, CDR2 SMNVEV (reference sequence). This CDR3 is 14 amino acids long. CDR3: CASSLSPSVGEQYF. Here the CDR3 DNA reads TGTGCCAGCAGTTTATCCCCATCGGTTGGGGAGCAGTACTTC.

This clonotype came up many times. This chain uses TRBV28 with TRBJ2-5; 8 bases fit TRBD1. The CDR3 extends over 21 amino acids. The ends lost 3 bases at V and 2 bases at J; junction bases unmatched: 23. Germline CDR1 and CDR2: MDHEN and SYDVKM. The CDR3 nucleotides read TGTGCCAGCAGTTTCCCGCTTTCACGGACAGGGAGCCTGGGGGAACAAGAGACCCAGTACTTC. Protein: CASSFPLSRTGSLGEQETQYF.